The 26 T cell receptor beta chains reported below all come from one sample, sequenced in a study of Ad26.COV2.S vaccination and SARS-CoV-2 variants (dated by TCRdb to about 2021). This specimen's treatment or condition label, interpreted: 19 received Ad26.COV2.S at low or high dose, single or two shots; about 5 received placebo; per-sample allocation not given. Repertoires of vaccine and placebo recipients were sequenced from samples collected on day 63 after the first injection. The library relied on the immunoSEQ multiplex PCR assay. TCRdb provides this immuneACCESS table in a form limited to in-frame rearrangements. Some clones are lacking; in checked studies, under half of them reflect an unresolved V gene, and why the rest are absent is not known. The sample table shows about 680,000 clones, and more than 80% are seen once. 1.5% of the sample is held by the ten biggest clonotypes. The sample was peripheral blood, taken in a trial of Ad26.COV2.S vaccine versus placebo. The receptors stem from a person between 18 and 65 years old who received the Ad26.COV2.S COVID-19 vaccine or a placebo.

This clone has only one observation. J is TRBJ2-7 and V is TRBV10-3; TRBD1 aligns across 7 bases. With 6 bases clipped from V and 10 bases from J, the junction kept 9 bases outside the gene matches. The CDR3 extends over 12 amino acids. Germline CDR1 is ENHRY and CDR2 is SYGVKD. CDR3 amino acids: CAISRDRLVQYF. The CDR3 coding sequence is TGTGCCATCAGCCGGGACAGATTGGTACAGTACTTC.

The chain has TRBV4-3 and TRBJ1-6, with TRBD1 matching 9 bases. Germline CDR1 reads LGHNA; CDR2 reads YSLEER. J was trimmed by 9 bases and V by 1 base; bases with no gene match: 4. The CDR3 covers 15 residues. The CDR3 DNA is TGCGCCAGCAGCCAAGCCGACAGGGGGAGTTCACCCCTCCACTTT. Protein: CASSQADRGSSPLHF.

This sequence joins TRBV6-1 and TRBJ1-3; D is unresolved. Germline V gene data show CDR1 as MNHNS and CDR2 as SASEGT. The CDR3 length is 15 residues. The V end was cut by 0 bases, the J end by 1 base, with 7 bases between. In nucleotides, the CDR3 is TGTGCCAGCAGTGAAGCACCGGGGTCTGGAAACACCATATATTTT. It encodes CASSEAPGSGNTIYF.

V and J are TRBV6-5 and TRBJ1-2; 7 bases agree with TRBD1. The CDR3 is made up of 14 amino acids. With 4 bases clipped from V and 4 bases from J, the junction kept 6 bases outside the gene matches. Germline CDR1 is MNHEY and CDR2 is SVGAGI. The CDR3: CASSFGDRGYGYTF. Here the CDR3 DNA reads TGTGCCAGCAGTTTTGGGGACAGAGGCTATGGCTACACCTTC.

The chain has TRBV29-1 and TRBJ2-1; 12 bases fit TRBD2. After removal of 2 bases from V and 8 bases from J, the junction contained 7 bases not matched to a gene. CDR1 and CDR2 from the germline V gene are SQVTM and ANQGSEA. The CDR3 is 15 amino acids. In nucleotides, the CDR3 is TGCAGCGTTGAACCGACTAGCGGGAGAACTTATGAGCAGTTCTTC. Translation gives CSVEPTSGRTYEQFF.

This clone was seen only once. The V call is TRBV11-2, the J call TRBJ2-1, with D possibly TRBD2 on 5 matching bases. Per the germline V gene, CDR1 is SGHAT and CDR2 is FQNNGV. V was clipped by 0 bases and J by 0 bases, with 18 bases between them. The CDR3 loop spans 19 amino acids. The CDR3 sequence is CASSLDSVGLLSSYNEQFF. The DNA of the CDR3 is TGTGCCAGCAGCTTAGATAGTGTAGGACTCCTGAGCTCCTACAATGAGCAGTTCTTC.

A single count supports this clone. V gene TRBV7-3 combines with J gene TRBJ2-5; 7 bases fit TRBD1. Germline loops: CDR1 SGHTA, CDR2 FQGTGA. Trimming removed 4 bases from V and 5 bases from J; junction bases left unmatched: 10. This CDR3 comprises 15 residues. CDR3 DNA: TGTGCCAGCAGCTCGGGGACAGAAAAGCGGGAGACCCAGTACTTC. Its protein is CASSSGTEKRETQYF.

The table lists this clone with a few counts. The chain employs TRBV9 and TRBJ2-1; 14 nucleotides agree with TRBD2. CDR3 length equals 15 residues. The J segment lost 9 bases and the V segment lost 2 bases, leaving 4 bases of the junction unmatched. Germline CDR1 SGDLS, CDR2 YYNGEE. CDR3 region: CASSVTSGRALEQFF. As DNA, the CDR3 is TGTGCCAGCAGCGTGACTAGCGGGAGGGCCCTTGAGCAGTTCTTC. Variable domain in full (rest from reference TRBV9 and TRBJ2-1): DSGVTQTPKHLITATGQRVTLRCSPRSGDLSVYWYQQSLDQGLQFLIQYYNGEERAKGNILERFSAQQFPDLHSELNLSSLELGDSALYFCASSVTSGRALEQFFGPGTRLTVL.

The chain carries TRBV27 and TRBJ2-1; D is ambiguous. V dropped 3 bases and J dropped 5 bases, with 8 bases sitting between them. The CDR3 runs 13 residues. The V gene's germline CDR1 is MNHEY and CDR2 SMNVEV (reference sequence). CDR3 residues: CASSFGRNNEQFF. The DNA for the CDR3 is TGTGCCAGCAGTTTCGGACGCAACAATGAGCAGTTCTTC.

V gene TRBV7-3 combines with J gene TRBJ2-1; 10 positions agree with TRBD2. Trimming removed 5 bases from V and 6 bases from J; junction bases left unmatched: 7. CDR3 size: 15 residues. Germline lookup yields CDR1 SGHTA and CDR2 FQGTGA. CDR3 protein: CASSASGGATNEQFF. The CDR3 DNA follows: TGTGCCAGCAGCGCCAGCGGGGGGGCCACCAATGAGCAGTTCTTC.

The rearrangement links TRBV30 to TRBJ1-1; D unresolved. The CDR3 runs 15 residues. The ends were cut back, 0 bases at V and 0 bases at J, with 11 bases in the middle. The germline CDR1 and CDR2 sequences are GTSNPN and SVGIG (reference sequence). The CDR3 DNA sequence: TGTGCCTGGAGTGTAATCCGGACCATGAACACTGAAGCTTTCTTT. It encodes CAWSVIRTMNTEAFF.

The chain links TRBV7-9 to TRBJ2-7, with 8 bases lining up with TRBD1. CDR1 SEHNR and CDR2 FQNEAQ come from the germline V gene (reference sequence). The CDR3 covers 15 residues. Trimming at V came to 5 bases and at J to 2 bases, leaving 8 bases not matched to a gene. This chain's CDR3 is CASSIPGTGTYEQYF. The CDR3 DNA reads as TGTGCCAGCAGCATCCCAGGGACAGGAACCTACGAGCAGTACTTC.

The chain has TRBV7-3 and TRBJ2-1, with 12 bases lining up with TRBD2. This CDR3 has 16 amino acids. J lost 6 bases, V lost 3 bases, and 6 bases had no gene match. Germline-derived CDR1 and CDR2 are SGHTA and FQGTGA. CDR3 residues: CASSFTTSGGFNEQFF. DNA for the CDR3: TGTGCCAGCAGCTTTACGACTAGCGGGGGTTTCAATGAGCAGTTCTTC.

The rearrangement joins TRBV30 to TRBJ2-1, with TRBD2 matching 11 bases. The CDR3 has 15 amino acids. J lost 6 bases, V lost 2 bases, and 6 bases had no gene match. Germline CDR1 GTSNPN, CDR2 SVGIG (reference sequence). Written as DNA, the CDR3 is TGTGCCTGGAGTACGACTAGCGGGACGGTCAATGAGCAGTTCTTC. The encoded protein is CAWSTTSGTVNEQFF.

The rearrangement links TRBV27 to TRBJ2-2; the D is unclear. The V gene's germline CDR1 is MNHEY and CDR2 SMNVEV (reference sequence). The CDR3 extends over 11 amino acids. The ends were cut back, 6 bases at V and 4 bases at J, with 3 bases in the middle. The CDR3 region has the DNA TGTGCCAGCAGATTCACCGGGGAGCTGTTTTTT. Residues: CASRFTGELFF.

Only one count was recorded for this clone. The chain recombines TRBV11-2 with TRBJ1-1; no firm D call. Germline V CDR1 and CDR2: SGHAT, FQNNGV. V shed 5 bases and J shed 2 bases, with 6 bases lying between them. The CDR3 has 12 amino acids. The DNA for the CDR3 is TGTGCCAGCAGCCGAAGTAACACTGAAGCTTTCTTT. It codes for CASSRSNTEAFF.

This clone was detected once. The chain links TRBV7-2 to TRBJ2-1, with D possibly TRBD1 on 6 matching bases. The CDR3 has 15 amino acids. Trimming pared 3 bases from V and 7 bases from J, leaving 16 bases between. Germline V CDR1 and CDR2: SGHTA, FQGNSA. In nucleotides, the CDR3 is TGTGCCAGCAGCTTTCGTGAAAGAAGGGGGAATGAGCAGTTCTTC. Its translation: CASSFRERRGNEQFF. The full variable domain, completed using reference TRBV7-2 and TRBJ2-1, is GAGVSQSPSNKVTEKGKDVELRCDPISGHTALYWYRQSLGQGLEFLIYFQGNSAPDKSGLPSDRFSAERTGGSVSTLTIQRTQQEDSAVYLCASSFRERRGNEQFFGPGTRLTVL.

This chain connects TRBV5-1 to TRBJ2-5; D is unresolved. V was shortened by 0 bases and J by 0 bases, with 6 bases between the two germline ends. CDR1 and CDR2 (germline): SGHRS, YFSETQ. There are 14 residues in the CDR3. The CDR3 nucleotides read TGCGCCAGCAGCTTGGTACCAGACCAAGAGACCCAGTACTTC. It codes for CASSLVPDQETQYF.

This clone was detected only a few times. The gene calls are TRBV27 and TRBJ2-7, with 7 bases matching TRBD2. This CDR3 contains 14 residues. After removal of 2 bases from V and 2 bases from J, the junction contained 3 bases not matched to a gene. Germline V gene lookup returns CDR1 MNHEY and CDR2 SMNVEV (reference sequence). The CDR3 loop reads CASSLRAGAYEQYF. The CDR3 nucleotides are TGTGCCAGCAGTTTACGGGCGGGGGCCTACGAGCAGTACTTC.

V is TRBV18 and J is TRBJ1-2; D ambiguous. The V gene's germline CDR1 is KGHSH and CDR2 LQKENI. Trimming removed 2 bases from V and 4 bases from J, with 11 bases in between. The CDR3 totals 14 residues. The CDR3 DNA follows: TGTGCCAGCTCACCAGGGCAGGTTAGCTATGGCTACACCTTC. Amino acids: CASSPGQVSYGYTF.

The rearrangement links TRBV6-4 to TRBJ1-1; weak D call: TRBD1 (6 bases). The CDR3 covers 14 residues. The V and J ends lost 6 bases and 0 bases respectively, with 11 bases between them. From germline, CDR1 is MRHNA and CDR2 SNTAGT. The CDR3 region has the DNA TGTGCCAGCAGGCAGGACAGCCTGAACACTGAAGCTTTCTTT. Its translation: CASRQDSLNTEAFF.

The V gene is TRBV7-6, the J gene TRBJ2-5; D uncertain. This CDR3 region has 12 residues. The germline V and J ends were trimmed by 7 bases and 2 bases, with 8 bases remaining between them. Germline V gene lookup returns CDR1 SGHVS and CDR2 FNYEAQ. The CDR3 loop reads CASTPFQETQYF. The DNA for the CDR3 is TGTGCCAGCACCCCCTTTCAAGAGACCCAGTACTTC. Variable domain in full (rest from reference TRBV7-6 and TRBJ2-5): GAGVSQSPRYKVTKRGQDVALRCDPISGHVSLYWYRQALGQGPEFLTYFNYEAQQDKSGLPNDRFSAERPEGSISTLTIQRTEQRDSAMYRCASTPFQETQYFGPGTRLLVL.

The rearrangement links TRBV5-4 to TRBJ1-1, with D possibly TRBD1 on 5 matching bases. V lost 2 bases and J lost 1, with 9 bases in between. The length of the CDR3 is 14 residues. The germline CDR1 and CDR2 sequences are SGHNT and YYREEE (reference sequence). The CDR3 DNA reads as TGTGCCAGCAGCTTACCCGGGGCGAACACTGAAGCTTTCTTT. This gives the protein CASSLPGANTEAFF.

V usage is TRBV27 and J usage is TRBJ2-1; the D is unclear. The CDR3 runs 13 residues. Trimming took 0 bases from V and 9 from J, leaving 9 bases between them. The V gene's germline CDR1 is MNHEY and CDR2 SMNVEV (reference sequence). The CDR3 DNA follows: TGTGCCAGCAGTTTATCAGGCAATCCTGAGCAGTTCTTC. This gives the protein CASSLSGNPEQFF.

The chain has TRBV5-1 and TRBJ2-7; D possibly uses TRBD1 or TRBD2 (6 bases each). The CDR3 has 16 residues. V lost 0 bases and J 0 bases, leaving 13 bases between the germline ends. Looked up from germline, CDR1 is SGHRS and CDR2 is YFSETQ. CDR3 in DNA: TGCGCCAGCAGCTTGGGTCCGGGGGCGGACTCCTACGAGCAGTACTTC. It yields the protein CASSLGPGADSYEQYF.

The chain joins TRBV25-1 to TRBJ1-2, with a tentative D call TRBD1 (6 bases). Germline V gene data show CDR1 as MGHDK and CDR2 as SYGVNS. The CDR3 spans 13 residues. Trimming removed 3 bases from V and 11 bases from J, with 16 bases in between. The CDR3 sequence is CASSEDSSFGYTF. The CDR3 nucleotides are TGTGCCAGCAGTGAGGACAGCTCTTTCGGGTACACCTTC.